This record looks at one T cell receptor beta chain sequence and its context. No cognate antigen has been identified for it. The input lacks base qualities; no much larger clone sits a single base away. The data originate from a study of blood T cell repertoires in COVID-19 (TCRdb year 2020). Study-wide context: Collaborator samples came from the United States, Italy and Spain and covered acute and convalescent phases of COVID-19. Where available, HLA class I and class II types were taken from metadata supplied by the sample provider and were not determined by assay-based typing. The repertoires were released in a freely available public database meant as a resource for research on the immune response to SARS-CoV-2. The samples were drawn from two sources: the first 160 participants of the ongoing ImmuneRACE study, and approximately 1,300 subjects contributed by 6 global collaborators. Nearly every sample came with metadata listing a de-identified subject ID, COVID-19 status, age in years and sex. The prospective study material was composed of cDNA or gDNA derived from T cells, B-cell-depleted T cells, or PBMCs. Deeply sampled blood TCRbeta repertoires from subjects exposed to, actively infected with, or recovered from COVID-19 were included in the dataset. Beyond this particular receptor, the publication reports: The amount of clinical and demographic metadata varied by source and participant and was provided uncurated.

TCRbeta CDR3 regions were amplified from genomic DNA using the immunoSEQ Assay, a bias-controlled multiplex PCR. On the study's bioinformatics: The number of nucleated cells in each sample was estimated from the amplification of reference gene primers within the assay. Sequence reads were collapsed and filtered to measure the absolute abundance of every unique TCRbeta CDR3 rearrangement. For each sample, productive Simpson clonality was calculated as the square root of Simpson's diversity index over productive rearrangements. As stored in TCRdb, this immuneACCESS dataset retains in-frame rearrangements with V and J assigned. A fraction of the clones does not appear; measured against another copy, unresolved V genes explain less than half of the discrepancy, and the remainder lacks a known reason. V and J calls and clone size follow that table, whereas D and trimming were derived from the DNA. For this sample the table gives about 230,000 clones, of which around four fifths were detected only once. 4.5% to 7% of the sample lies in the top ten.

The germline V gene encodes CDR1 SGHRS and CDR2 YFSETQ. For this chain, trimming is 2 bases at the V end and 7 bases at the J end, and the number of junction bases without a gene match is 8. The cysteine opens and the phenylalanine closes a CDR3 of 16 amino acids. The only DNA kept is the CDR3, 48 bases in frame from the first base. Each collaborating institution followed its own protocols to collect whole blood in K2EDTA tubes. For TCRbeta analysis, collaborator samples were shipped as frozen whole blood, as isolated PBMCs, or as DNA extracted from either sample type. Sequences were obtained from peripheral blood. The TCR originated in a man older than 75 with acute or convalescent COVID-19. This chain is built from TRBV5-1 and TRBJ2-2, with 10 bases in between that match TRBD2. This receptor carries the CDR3 CASSFVGLATIGELFF. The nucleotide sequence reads TGCGCCAGCAGCTTCGTGGGACTAGCGACGATCGGGGAGCTGTTTTTT.